The clone carrying this T cell receptor beta chain appeared many times. The antigen is undetermined. The repertoire was sequenced with immunoSEQ multiplex PCR; TCRdb's copy has only in-frame clones and lacks some. Seen here are more than 110,000 clones, about nine tenths observed once, and the top ten hold more than 3%. The record originates from a study of T cell responses to AZD1222 COVID-19 vaccine. Whole-study results and caveats: The donor group comprised mostly white British people and more females; the analysis possibly underestimated clonal diversity.

The ends were cut back, 6 bases at V and 0 bases at J, with 10 bases in the middle. Per the germline V gene, CDR1 is SGHNT and CDR2 is YYREEE (reference sequence). This CDR3 is 15 amino acids long. The receptor's source is an adult in good health. The sample in question was peripheral blood, obtained on day 0 of AZD1222 vaccination. This sequence joins TRBV5-4 and TRBJ1-6; D ambiguous. CDR3 DNA: TGTGCCAGCACCGACCGGAGCTCCTATAATTCACCCCTCCACTTT. Translation: CASTDRSSYNSPLHF.